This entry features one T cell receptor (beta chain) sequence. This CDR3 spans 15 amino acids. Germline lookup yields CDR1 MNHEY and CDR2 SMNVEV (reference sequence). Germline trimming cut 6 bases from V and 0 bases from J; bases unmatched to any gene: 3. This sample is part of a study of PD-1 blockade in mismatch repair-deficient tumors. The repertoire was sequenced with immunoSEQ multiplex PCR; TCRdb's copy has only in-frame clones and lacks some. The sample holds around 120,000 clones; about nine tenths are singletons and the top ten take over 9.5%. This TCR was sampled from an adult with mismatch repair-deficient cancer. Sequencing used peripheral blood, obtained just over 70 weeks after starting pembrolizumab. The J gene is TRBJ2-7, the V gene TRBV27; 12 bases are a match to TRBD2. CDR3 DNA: TGTGCCAGCAGCTGGACTAGCGGGAACTCCTACGAGCAGTACTTC. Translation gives CASSWTSGNSYEQYF.